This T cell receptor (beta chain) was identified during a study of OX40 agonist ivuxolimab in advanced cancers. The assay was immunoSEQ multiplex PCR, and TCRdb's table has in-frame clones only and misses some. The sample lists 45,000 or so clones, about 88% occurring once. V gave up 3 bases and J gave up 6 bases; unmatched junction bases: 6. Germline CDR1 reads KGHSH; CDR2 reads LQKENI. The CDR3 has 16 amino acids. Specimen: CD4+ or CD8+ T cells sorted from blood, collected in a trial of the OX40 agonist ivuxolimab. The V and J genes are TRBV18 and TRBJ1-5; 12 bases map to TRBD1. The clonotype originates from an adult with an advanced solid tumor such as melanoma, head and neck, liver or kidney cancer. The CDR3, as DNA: TGTGCCAGCTCACCCACCGGGACAGGGGGCGGTCAGCCCCAGCATTTT. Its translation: CASSPTGTGGGQPQHF. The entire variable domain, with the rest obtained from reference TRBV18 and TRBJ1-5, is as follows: NAGVMQNPRHLVRRRGQEARLRCSPMKGHSHVYWYRQLPEEGLKFMVYLQKENIIDESGMPKERFSAEFPKEGPSILRIQQVVRGDSAAYFCASSPTGTGGGQPQHFGDGTRLSIL.